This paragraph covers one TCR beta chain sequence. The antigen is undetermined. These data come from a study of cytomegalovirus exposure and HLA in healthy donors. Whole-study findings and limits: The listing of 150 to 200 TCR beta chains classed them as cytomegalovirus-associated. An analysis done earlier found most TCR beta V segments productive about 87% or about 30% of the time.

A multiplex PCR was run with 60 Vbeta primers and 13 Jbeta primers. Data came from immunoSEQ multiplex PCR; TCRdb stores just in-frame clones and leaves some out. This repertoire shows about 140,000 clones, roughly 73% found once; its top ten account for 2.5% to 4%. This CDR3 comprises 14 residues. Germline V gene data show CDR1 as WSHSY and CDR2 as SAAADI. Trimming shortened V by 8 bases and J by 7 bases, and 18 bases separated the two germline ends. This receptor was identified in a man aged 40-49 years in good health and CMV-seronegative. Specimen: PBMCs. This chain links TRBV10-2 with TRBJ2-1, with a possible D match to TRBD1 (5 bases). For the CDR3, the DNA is TGCGCCAGCGCCGACAGACGGCCCTTTAATGAGCAGTTCTTC. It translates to CASADRRPFNEQFF.